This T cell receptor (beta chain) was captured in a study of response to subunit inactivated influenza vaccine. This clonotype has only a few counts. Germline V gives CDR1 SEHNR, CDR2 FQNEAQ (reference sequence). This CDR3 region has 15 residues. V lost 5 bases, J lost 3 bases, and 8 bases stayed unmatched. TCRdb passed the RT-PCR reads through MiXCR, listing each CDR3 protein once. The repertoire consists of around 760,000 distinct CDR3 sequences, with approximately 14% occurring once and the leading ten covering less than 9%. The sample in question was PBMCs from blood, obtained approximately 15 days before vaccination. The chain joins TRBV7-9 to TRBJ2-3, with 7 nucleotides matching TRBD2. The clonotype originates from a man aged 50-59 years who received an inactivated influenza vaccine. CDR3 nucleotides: TGTGCCAGCAGCCGCGCGGTAGCGGGTACAGATACGCAGTATTTT. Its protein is CASSRAVAGTDTQYF.